This T cell receptor (beta chain) appears in the sequencing data of a study of cytomegalovirus exposure and HLA in healthy donors. Across the whole study: A subsequent analysis reported that the roughly 120 validation repertoires were produced on the same platform that had also been used for the roughly 700 first-cohort repertoires.

General observations from the study: Rare TCR sequences predominated, though certain public TCRs were found in many donors. Among TCR beta chains, those listed as cytomegalovirus-associated numbered over 150.

The donors were in the approximately 120-subject validation cohort, distinct from the approximately 700-subject first cohort. A remark on this clone: Its antigen is unidentified.

The method was immunoSEQ multiplex PCR; TCRdb's version includes in-frame clones alone and lacks a portion of them. The sample shows roughly 130,000 clones, roughly 90% of them seen only once. This CDR3 is 16 amino acids long. From germline, CDR1 is SNHLY and CDR2 FYNNEI. Trimming took off 6 bases at V and 7 bases at J, with 19 bases between the two ends. V and J are TRBV2 and TRBJ1-6; D gene uncertain. The sequenced sample was PBMCs. The receptor comes from a man aged 25-45 years in good health and CMV-seronegative. The CDR3 DNA sequence: TGTGCCAGCAGCCCGACCTTGTGGGCGCCCAATTCACCCCTCCACTTT. Protein: CASSPTLWAPNSPLHF.